This TCR beta chain stems from a study of lymphopenia after photon versus proton radiotherapy (dated by TCRdb to 2018 to 2020). Context from the whole study: The study compared the immunological effects of photon versus proton radiation therapy in patients with gastrointestinal tumors who developed high-grade lymphopenia. The cohort included some 20 patients with gastrointestinal tumors who developed lymphopenia after receiving either photon or proton therapy. The goal of the study was to characterize the differences between the two radiation modalities in how they affect the immune system.

Library creation used the immunoSEQ multiplex PCR assay. T cell repertoires were profiled by deep sequencing of rearranged TCR beta loci, alongside multiparametric flow cytometry. Entries here come from immuneACCESS through TCRdb and include only in-frame sequences with V and J called. Some clones fail to appear in such tables; in the studies checked, an unresolved V gene covers under half of the shortfall, and the cause of the remainder is unknown. The sample table holds roughly 67,000 clones, of which about nine tenths were seen once. Less than 3.5% of the sample lies in the top ten. As concerns this clone: Its antigen remains unidentified. Base qualities are not recorded, but no much larger clone differs from it by a single base.

CDR1 and CDR2 were assigned from the germline V gene as MDHEN and SYDVKM. The CDR3, cysteine through phenylalanine, is 14 amino acids long. This entry keeps only the CDR3 DNA: 42 bases, framed from base 1. Paper-wide results and their limitations: Across the cohort, an inverse correlation was found between a larger post-nadir drop in TCR diversity and overall survival time among patients who died. The survival association was assessed only in patients who died, and the authors presented better survival with proton therapy as a possibility rather than a demonstrated result. During treatment, patients who received proton therapy stayed relatively stable, whereas patients who received photon therapy lost naive T cells and TCR diversity and gained effector/memory populations. After the lymphocyte count nadir, oligoclonal expansion, especially of CD8+ Temra cells, was observed in photon-treated repertoires, and the drop in diversity was driven by this expansion.

The sample consisted of peripheral blood, taken from a patient treated with photon-based radiotherapy. The TCR sequence derives from a woman aged 70-85 years with pancreatic cancer. This receptor chain uses TRBV28 and TRBJ2-5; TRBD2 agrees with 8 junctional bases. The tail of the sequence fits TRBJ2-7 better, so the J call may be wrong. The CDR3 in this case is CASTRTSSPYEQYF. The DNA reads as follows: TGTGCCAGCACCCGGACTAGCTCCCCTTACGAGCAGTACTTC.